The 15 T cell receptor beta chains in this list originate from one sample, sequenced in a study of early T cells in non-severe SARS-CoV-2 infection. TCRdb re-called the 5' RACE reads with MiXCR, one entry per CDR3 protein. Here the sample spans about 61,000 distinct CDR3 sequences, around 12% being singletons. Source: whole blood, taken at baseline. All receptors derive from an adult who was a healthcare worker with PCR-confirmed SARS-CoV-2 infection or an uninfected control (not recorded which). The donor label of this sample is uncertain.

This clonotype has just a few counts. The rearrangement joins TRBV14 to TRBJ2-3, with D possibly TRBD2 on 6 matching bases. This CDR3 region has 16 residues. Trimming took off 3 bases at V and 5 bases at J, with 18 bases between the two ends. Germline CDR1 reads SGHDN; CDR2 reads FVKESK. The CDR3 nucleotides are TGTGCCAGCAGCCACGAGGAGGGGCCCGAGAAAGATACGCAGTATTTT. Amino acid sequence: CASSHEEGPEKDTQYF.

In its sample, this clonotype was seen a few times. The chain employs TRBV7-9 and TRBJ2-3; D not resolved. V lost 3 bases and J lost 2, with 9 bases in between. CDR3 length: 14 residues. The germline V gene encodes CDR1 SEHNR and CDR2 FQNEAQ (reference sequence). The CDR3 sequence: CASSFPRPTDTQYF. In nucleotides, the CDR3 is TGTGCCAGCAGCTTCCCCCGACCCACAGATACGCAGTATTTT.

This clonotype appeared many times. J is TRBJ1-6 and V is TRBV18; D unresolved. Trimming removed 6 bases at V and 7 bases at J, with 13 bases between. CDR3 length: 14 residues. Germline V lookup: CDR1 KGHSH, CDR2 LQKENI. This CDR3 is CASSRERRNSPLHF. CDR3 DNA: TGTGCCAGCTCTCGGGAACGGAGAAATTCACCCCTCCACTTT.

This clonotype was seen more than once but under ten times. The gene calls are TRBV30 and TRBJ2-1; 12 bases align to TRBD2. The CDR3 is 14 amino acids. Unmatched junction bases numbered 2, after V lost 4 bases and J lost 4 bases. Germline lookup yields CDR1 GTSNPN and CDR2 SVGIG (reference sequence). The CDR3 nucleotides are TGTGCCTGGAAAACTAGCGGGGGGTACAATGAGCAGTTCTTC. Its protein product is CAWKTSGGYNEQFF. The complete variable domain, with remaining parts taken from reference TRBV30 and TRBJ2-1, reads SQTIHQWPATLVQPVGSPLSLECTVEGTSNPNLYWYRQAAGRGLQLLFYSVGIGQISSEVPQNLSASRPQDRQFILSSKKLLLSDSGFYLCAWKTSGGYNEQFFGPGTRLTVL.

This clonotype was observed a few times. The rearrangement links TRBV6-2 or TRBV6-3 to TRBJ1-1, with unresolved D. Trimming left V 2 bases short and J 0 bases short, with 7 bases between. This CDR3 region has 14 residues. CDR1 is MNHEY and CDR2 is SVGEGT in the germline V gene. CDR3 residues: CASSYIGVNTEAFF. DNA for the CDR3: TGTGCCAGCAGTTACATCGGGGTGAACACTGAAGCTTTCTTT.

The rearrangement links TRBV4-1 to TRBJ1-1, with TRBD1 matching over 10 bases. The germline V gene encodes CDR1 MGHRA and CDR2 YSYEKL. Losses at the gene ends were 1 base for V and 3 bases for J; bases not matched to a gene: 2. The CDR3 sequence is 15 residues long. The CDR3 loop is CASSQVGTGDTEAFF. CDR3 sequence (DNA): TGCGCCAGCAGCCAAGTCGGGACAGGGGACACTGAAGCTTTCTTT.

The rearrangement joins TRBV14 to TRBJ2-2; D not certain. The CDR3 contains 15 residues. Trimming took off 6 bases at V and 0 bases at J, with 11 bases between the two ends. Germline loops: CDR1 SGHDN, CDR2 FVKESK. Here the CDR3 reads CASSPQLTNTGELFF. The CDR3, as DNA: TGTGCCAGCAGTCCACAGTTGACGAACACCGGGGAGCTGTTTTTT.

This clonotype came up a few times. This chain joins TRBV4-1 and TRBJ2-5, with D perhaps given as TRBD1 or TRBD2 (5 bases each). The germline CDR1 and CDR2 sequences are MGHRA and YSYEKL. This CDR3 is built from 16 residues. Deletions cut 0 bases from V and 1 base from J, with 12 bases between. The CDR3 loop reads CASSQDPGRSQETQYF. The DNA of the CDR3 is TGCGCCAGCAGCCAAGATCCGGGGCGGAGCCAAGAGACCCAGTACTTC.

J is TRBJ2-7 and V is TRBV6-1; 9 positions agree with TRBD1. The CDR3 consists of 14 residues. With 4 bases clipped from V and 3 bases from J, the junction kept 4 bases outside the gene matches. Germline V gene lookup returns CDR1 MNHNS and CDR2 SASEGT. The CDR3: CASSGGQGGYEQYV. Here the CDR3 DNA reads TGTGCCAGCAGTGGGGGACAGGGTGGCTACGAGCAGTACGTC.

On this clonotype: A junction boundary mismatches the germline segment, possibly from a read error. This chain uses TRBV27 with TRBJ1-1; D is undetermined. This CDR3 has 14 residues. Per germline, CDR1 MNHEY and CDR2 SMNVEV (reference sequence). The CDR3 spells CASMKSRTNTEASF. DNA for the CDR3: TGTGCCAGCATGAAGAGCCGGACGAACACTGAAGCTTCCTTT.

This chain joins TRBV3-1 and TRBJ1-1; no reliable D call. CDR1 and CDR2 from the germline V gene are LGHDT and YNNKEL (reference sequence). Trimming took 1 base from V and 1 from J, leaving 10 bases between them. The length of the CDR3 is 15 residues. In DNA form, the CDR3 reads TGTGCCAGCAGCCAAGCGTGGTCAGGGAACACTGAAGCTTTCTTT. It is translated as CASSQAWSGNTEAFF.

This clonotype appeared a few times. The chain has TRBV6-5 and TRBJ1-1, with TRBD1 matching over 7 bases. The trim removed 0 bases at V and 4 bases at J, leaving 5 bases unmatched. Germline CDR1 reads MNHEY; CDR2 reads SVGAGI. This CDR3 region has 15 residues. The CDR3 sequence: CASSYSSTGVTEAFF. The CDR3 DNA sequence: TGTGCCAGCAGTTACTCGTCTACAGGGGTCACTGAAGCTTTCTTT.

There are a few counts of this clonotype. This chain joins TRBV4-2 and TRBJ2-5; D may be TRBD2 (6 bases). The germline V gene encodes CDR1 LGHNA and CDR2 YNFKEQ. CDR3 length: 15 residues. V dropped 0 bases and J dropped 6 bases, with 14 bases sitting between them. The CDR3 DNA follows: TGTGCCAGCAGCCAAGAATCTCACGGGGGAAAGACCCAGTACTTC. Its translation is CASSQESHGGKTQYF.

By proportion, this clonotype is medium-sized (0.01 to 0.1%). V gene TRBV30 combines with J gene TRBJ2-5; no clear D gene. V was cut by 0 bases and J by 4 bases, with 15 bases left in between. The CDR3 runs 15 residues. CDR1 and CDR2 from the germline V gene are GTSNPN and SVGIG (reference sequence). This chain's CDR3 is CAWSVFQVKGETQYF. Here the CDR3 DNA reads TGTGCCTGGAGTGTCTTCCAGGTCAAAGGAGAGACCCAGTACTTC.

This clonotype was detected ten times or more. This chain links TRBV5-1 with TRBJ1-1; 8 positions match TRBD1. The CDR3 covers 15 residues. V lost 5 bases, J lost 1 base, and 7 bases stayed unmatched. Germline V lookup: CDR1 SGHRS, CDR2 YFSETQ. CDR3 sequence (DNA): TGCGCCAGCAGGCCCGGACAGGGCGCGAACACTGAAGCTTTCTTT. As protein: CASRPGQGANTEAFF.